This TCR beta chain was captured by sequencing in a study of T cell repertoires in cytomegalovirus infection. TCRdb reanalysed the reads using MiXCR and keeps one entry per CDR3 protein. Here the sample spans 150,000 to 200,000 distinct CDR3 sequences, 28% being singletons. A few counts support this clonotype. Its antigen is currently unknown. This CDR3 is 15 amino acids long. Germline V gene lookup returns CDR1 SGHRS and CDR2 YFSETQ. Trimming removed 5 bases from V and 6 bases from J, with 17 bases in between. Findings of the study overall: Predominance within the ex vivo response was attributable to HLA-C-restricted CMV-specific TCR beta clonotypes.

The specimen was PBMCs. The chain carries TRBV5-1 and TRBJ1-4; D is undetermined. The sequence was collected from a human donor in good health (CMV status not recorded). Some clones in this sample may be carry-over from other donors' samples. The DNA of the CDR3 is TGCGCCAGCAGACCCGACGGACCTAGGGATGAAAAACTGTTTTTT. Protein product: CASRPDGPRDEKLFF.